This T cell receptor (beta chain) was sequenced in a study of T cell clones after liver transplantation. Background on the study: Until 12-24 months post-transplant, subjects got standard immunosuppression and no induction.

Sequencing was performed with immunoSEQ multiplex PCR; in TCRdb, only in-frame clones are kept and a portion is missing. The table includes tens of thousands of clones, 80% to 85% detected once. Germline V gene sequence: CDR1 PRHDT, CDR2 FYEKMQ (reference sequence). The CDR3 runs 13 residues. V shed 1 base and J shed 6 bases, with 9 bases lying between them. Overall study results and limits: Rather than being deleted, graft donor-reactive T cells may have moved into the graft.

With regard to this clone: Its antigen is still unknown.

The input for sequencing was CD4+ T cells from blood, taken approximately 3.5 years after liver transplant. This chain uses TRBV13 with TRBJ2-5, with D unresolved. This receptor was obtained from a human patient who received a liver transplant. Some T cells may be supplied by the graft donor. CDR3 nucleotide sequence: TGTGCCAGCAGCTTAGACAAAGGGCAGACCCAGTACTTC. Translation: CASSLDKGQTQYF.